This T cell receptor (beta chain) originates from a study of cytomegalovirus exposure and HLA in healthy donors. Primers: 60 Vbeta forward and 13 Jbeta reverse. Here immunoSEQ multiplex PCR was the method, and the copy in TCRdb shows in-frame clones only, minus some. Counted here are 60,000 to 85,000 clones, around 79% occurring once; the ten biggest clones make up 1.6%. The CDR3 extends over 15 amino acids. V lost 2 bases to trimming and J lost 4 bases, with 12 bases between them. Germline CDR1 and CDR2: SGHTA and FQGNSA. The chain employs TRBV7-2 and TRBJ1-5, with D maybe TRBD1 (5 bases). The origin of this receptor is a man aged 35-49 years in good health and CMV-seronegative. The specimen sequenced was PBMCs. CDR3 region: CASSLFRAANQPQHF. CDR3 sequence (DNA): TGTGCCAGCAGCTTATTCAGGGCGGCGAATCAGCCCCAGCATTTT.